The 22 T cell receptor beta chains below were found in one sample sequenced in a study of control samples from healthy donors and cancer patients. Only in-frame clones appear in the TCRdb table, and some are missing; sequencing was by immunoSEQ multiplex PCR. The table has tens of thousands of clones, around 81% seen once; the top ten hold 15% to 20%. The sequenced material came from blood. These receptors all stem from a man aged 25 to 40 in good health.

V gene TRBV4-2 combines with J gene TRBJ2-7; 10 bases agree with TRBD2. CDR3 length equals 16 residues. Germline V CDR1 and CDR2: LGHNA, YNFKEQ. Unmatched junction bases numbered 8, after V lost 0 bases and J lost 6 bases. The CDR3: CASSQELAGVSLEQYF. The CDR3 DNA follows: TGTGCCAGCAGCCAAGAGCTAGCGGGGGTGTCACTCGAGCAGTACTTC.

The chain links TRBV28 to TRBJ1-3, with D possibly being TRBD1 (5 bases). The CDR3 extends over 13 amino acids. Germline V gene data show CDR1 as MDHEN and CDR2 as SYDVKM. V lost 5 bases, J lost 4 bases, and 9 bases lay in between. The CDR3: CASSLGPGNTIYF. The CDR3 nucleotides read TGTGCCAGCAGTCTGGGGCCGGGAAACACCATATATTTT.

The rearrangement uses TRBV30 and TRBJ1-5, with D hard to call. The CDR3 extends over 13 amino acids. The V gene lost 1 base and the J gene lost 5 bases, with 9 bases spanning the gap. Germline V CDR1 and CDR2: GTSNPN, SVGIG (reference sequence). CDR3 coding DNA: TGTGCCTGGAGTGACCGAGACGATCAGCCCCAGCATTTT. It specifies CAWSDRDDQPQHF.

This rearrangement joins TRBV7-9 to TRBJ2-7, with D maybe TRBD1 (6 bases). Germline assignment: CDR1 SEHNR and CDR2 FQNEAQ (reference sequence). The CDR3 loop spans 14 amino acids. With 5 bases removed from V and 2 bases from J, the gap between germline ends came to 13 bases. CDR3 DNA sequence: TGTGCCAGCAGCCTCTACACAGGGACCTACGAGCAGTACTTC. Amino acids: CASSLYTGTYEQYF. Complete variable domain (other parts from reference TRBV7-9 and TRBJ2-7): DTGVSQNPRHKITKRGQNVTFRCDPISEHNRLYWYRQTLGQGPEFLTYFQNEAQLEKSRLLSDRFSAERPKGSFSTLEIQRTEQGDSAMYLCASSLYTGTYEQYFGPGTRLTVT.

J is TRBJ1-1 and V is TRBV18; no firm D call. CDR3 size: 13 residues. With 4 bases removed from V and 3 bases from J, the gap between germline ends came to 9 bases. The germline CDR1 and CDR2 sequences are KGHSH and LQKENI. Here the CDR3 DNA reads TGTGCCAGCTCACTTAGCACCGACACTGAAGCTTTCTTT. Its translation: CASSLSTDTEAFF.

The chain is built from TRBV29-1 and TRBJ1-1; tentative D call: TRBD1 (6 bases). CDR3 length: 12 residues. The V end lost 4 bases, the J end lost 1 base, and 7 bases lay between the germline ends. Germline values: CDR1 SQVTM, CDR2 ANQGSEA. The CDR3: CSVGGQNTEAFF. Written as DNA, the CDR3 is TGCAGCGTTGGGGGACAGAACACTGAAGCTTTCTTT.

In this sample, this clone turned up once. This chain uses TRBV20-1 with TRBJ2-5, with D perhaps TRBD1 or TRBD2 (5 bases each). This CDR3 spans 12 amino acids. Germline V gives CDR1 DFQATT, CDR2 SNEGSKA (reference sequence). Trimming stripped 3 bases from V and 5 bases from J, with 10 bases between. CDR3 in DNA: TGCAGTGCTAGTCATGGGGACGAGACCCAGTACTTC. This translates into CSASHGDETQYF.

The chain combines TRBV6-1 with TRBJ1-1; D is unresolved. Germline loops: CDR1 MNHNS, CDR2 SASEGT. Trimming removed 2 bases at V and 4 bases at J, with 14 bases between. The CDR3 has 15 amino acids. The CDR3 loop is CASSELKIKATEAFF. In nucleotides, the CDR3 is TGTGCCAGCAGTGAATTGAAAATTAAGGCCACTGAAGCTTTCTTT.

The chain is built from TRBV11-2 and TRBJ2-2, with D possibly TRBD2 on 6 matching bases. In germline, CDR1 is SGHAT, CDR2 FQNNGV. CDR3 size: 15 residues. V dropped 5 bases and J dropped 4 bases, with 14 bases sitting between them. The CDR3 DNA reads as TGTGCCAGCAGCCACTGGACGGAGGGCACCGGGGAGCTGTTTTTT. Translated: CASSHWTEGTGELFF. The full variable domain, completed using reference TRBV11-2 and TRBJ2-2, is EAGVAQSPRYKIIEKRQSVAFWCNPISGHATLYWYQQILGQGPKLLIQFQNNGVVDDSQLPKDRFSAERLKGVDSTLKIQPAKLEDSAVYLCASSHWTEGTGELFFGEGSRLTVL.

CDR3 nucleotides: TGTGCCATCAGTGAGTTCACCGGGGGTAGCACAGATACGCAGTATTTT. Translated: CAISEFTGGSTDTQYF. The chain carries TRBV10-3 and TRBJ2-3, with a tentative D call TRBD2 (6 bases). The CDR3 runs 16 residues. Trimming pared 1 base from V and 0 bases from J, leaving 11 bases between. The germline V gene has CDR1 ENHRY and CDR2 SYGVKD.

The chain uses TRBV6-1 and TRBJ1-3, with D uncertain. Trimming took off 0 bases at V and 0 bases at J, with 9 bases between the two ends. Germline values: CDR1 MNHNS, CDR2 SASEGT. The CDR3 runs to 16 residues. The chain's CDR3 is CASSEAPGSSGNTIYF. DNA for the CDR3: TGTGCCAGCAGTGAAGCTCCGGGGAGCTCTGGAAACACCATATATTTT.

This clone was detected a few times. The chain is built from TRBV28 and TRBJ1-1; maybe TRBD1 (6 bases). The CDR3 loop spans 10 amino acids. V lost 4 bases to trimming and J lost 10 bases, with 7 bases between them. CDR1 and CDR2 from the germline V gene are MDHEN and SYDVKM. The CDR3 is CASSSRGAFF. The CDR3 nucleotides are TGTGCCAGCAGTTCCAGGGGAGCTTTCTTT.

V is TRBV19 and J is TRBJ1-6; no clear D gene. This CDR3 comprises 16 residues. Germline CDR1 and CDR2: LNHDA and SQIVND (reference sequence). V was cut by 3 bases and J by 8 bases, with 17 bases left in between. This CDR3 is CASSMLGYSMDSPLHF. The CDR3 DNA reads as TGTGCCAGTAGTATGCTGGGATACTCCATGGATTCACCCCTCCACTTT.

This chain links TRBV7-3 with TRBJ2-2; 9 bases line up with TRBD1. The CDR3 covers 16 residues. V dropped 5 bases and J dropped 1; count of bases not matched to a gene: 5. Looked up from germline, CDR1 is SGHTA and CDR2 is FQGTGA. The CDR3 DNA follows: TGTGCCAGCAGCGCGATGACAGGGGGGAACACCGGGGAGCTGTTTTTT. This codes for CASSAMTGGNTGELFF.

CDR3 nucleotide sequence: TGTGCCAGCAGTGTGGGGCTTAATAGCGGGGGAGAGACCCAGTACTTC. Its translation is CASSVGLNSGGETQYF. The chain uses TRBV6-1 and TRBJ2-5, with 9 bases lining up with TRBD2. V was clipped by 4 bases and J by 4 bases; unmatched bases: 10. In germline, CDR1 is MNHNS, CDR2 SASEGT. This CDR3 has 16 amino acids.

The genes are TRBV3-1 (or the pseudogene TRBV3-2) and TRBJ1-2, with 7 bases aligning to TRBD1. The CDR3 sequence is 15 residues long. Germline CDR1 is LGHDT and CDR2 is YNNKEL (reference sequence). With V trimmed by 0 bases and J by 6 bases, 7 bases remained unmatched. CDR3 in DNA: TGTGCCAGCAGCCAAGATCGAGTGACAGGGAATGGCTACACCTTC. Translating gives CASSQDRVTGNGYTF.

A note on this clone: The sample has other DNA sequences that encode this CDR3 too. The V and J genes are TRBV27 and TRBJ1-5; the match to TRBD1 covers 8 bases. The V gene's germline CDR1 is MNHEY and CDR2 SMNVEV (reference sequence). Germline trimming cut 3 bases from V and 2 bases from J; bases unmatched to any gene: 0. This CDR3 spans 14 amino acids. The CDR3 loop reads CASSLTGGNQPQHF. For the CDR3, the DNA is TGTGCCAGCAGTTTGACAGGGGGCAATCAGCCCCAGCATTTT.

J is TRBJ1-2 and V is TRBV18; possible D gene TRBD1, 6 bases. Trimming cost V 4 bases and J 5 bases, with 11 bases left between them. Per the germline V gene, CDR1 is KGHSH and CDR2 is LQKENI. This CDR3 has 13 amino acids. The CDR3 loop reads CASSLRDTYGYTF. Here the CDR3 DNA reads TGTGCCAGCTCACTCCGGGACACTTATGGCTACACCTTC.

V and J are TRBV7-3 and TRBJ2-2, with 7 bases lining up with TRBD1. CDR1 SGHTA and CDR2 FQGTGA come from the germline V gene. This CDR3 region has 14 residues. J lost 7 bases, V lost 4 bases, and 6 bases had no gene match. Here the CDR3 reads CASSSNRGIGELFF. The CDR3 DNA follows: TGTGCCAGCAGCTCCAACAGGGGTATCGGGGAGCTGTTTTTT. Supplemented by reference TRBV7-3 and TRBJ2-2, the full variable domain reads GAGVSQTPSNKVTEKGKYVELRCDPISGHTALYWYRQSLGQGPEFLIYFQGTGAADDSGLPNDRFFAVRPEGSVSTLKIQRTERGDSAVYLCASSSNRGIGELFFGEGSRLTVL.

This rearrangement joins TRBV28 to TRBJ1-2; perhaps TRBD1 as D (5 bases). Trimming removed 4 bases at V and 4 bases at J, with 13 bases between. Per germline, CDR1 MDHEN and CDR2 SYDVKM. The CDR3 has 14 residues. This CDR3 is CASSWGEGGYGYTF. The CDR3, as DNA: TGTGCCAGCAGTTGGGGGGAGGGCGGCTATGGCTACACCTTC.

This rearrangement joins TRBV5-4 to TRBJ2-3; D unresolved. The germline gives CDR1 SGHNT, CDR2 YYREEE (reference sequence). The CDR3 length is 17 residues. The V gene lost 2 bases and the J gene lost 5 bases, with 21 bases spanning the gap. DNA for the CDR3: TGTGCCAGCAGCTTTACCACTGGATCCGCCTATAAAGATACGCAGTATTTT. Protein product: CASSFTTGSAYKDTQYF.

The chain combines TRBV5-4 with TRBJ1-1; 8 bases match TRBD1. This CDR3 comprises 15 residues. V was clipped by 1 base and J by 10 bases; unmatched bases: 12. Germline lookup yields CDR1 SGHNT and CDR2 YYREEE (reference sequence). Here the CDR3 reads CASSLLGQDNLRAFF. The CDR3 DNA reads as TGTGCCAGCAGCTTGTTGGGACAGGACAACCTTAGAGCTTTCTTT.